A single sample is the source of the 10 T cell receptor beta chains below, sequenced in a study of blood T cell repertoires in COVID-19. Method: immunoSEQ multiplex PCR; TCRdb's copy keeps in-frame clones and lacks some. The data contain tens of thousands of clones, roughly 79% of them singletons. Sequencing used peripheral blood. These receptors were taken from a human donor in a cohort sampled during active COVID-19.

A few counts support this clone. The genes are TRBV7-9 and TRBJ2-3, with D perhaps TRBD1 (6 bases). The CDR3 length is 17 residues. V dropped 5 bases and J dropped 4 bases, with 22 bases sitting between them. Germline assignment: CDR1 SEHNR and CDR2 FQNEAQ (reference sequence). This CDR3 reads CASSTNRVFTGADTQYF. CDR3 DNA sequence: TGTGCCAGCAGCACGAACAGGGTTTTTACCGGGGCAGATACGCAGTATTTT.

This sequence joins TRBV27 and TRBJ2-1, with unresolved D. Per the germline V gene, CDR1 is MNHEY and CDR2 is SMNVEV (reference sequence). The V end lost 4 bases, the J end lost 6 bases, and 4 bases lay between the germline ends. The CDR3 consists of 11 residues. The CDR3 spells CASSSFNEQFF. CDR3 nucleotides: TGTGCCAGCAGTTCGTTCAATGAGCAGTTCTTC.

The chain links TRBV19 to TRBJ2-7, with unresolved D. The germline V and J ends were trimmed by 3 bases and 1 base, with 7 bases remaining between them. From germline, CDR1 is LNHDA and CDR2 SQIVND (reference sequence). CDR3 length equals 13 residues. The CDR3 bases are TGTGCCAGTAGTATGACTTCATCCTACGAGCAGTACTTC. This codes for CASSMTSSYEQYF.

The chain's CDR3 is CASSKDRGGNEQFF. CDR3 nucleotide sequence: TGTGCCAGTAGTAAGGACAGGGGCGGCAATGAGCAGTTCTTC. This chain links TRBV19 with TRBJ2-1; 9 positions match TRBD1. V trimming: 4 bases; J trimming: 6 bases; junction bases outside the gene matches: 4. In germline, CDR1 is LNHDA, CDR2 SQIVND (reference sequence). The CDR3 contains 14 residues. Full variable domain (outside the CDR3, taken from reference TRBV19 and TRBJ2-1): DGGITQSPKYLFRKEGQNVTLSCEQNLNHDAMYWYRQDPGQGLRLIYYSQIVNDFQKGDIAEGYSVSREKKESFPLTVTSAQKNPTAFYLCASSKDRGGNEQFFGPGTRLTVL.

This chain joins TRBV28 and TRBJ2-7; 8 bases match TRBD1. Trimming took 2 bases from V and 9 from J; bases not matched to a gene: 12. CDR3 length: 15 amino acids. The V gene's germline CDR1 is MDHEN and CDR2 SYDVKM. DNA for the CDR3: TGTGCCAGCAGTTTACATGGACAGGGAGGTTATGGGCAGTACTTC. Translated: CASSLHGQGGYGQYF.

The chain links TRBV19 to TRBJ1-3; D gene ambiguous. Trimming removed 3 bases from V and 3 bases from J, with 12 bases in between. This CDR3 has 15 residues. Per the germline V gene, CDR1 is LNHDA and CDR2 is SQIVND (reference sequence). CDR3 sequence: CASSMAGHYGNTIYF. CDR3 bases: TGTGCCAGTAGTATGGCGGGTCATTATGGAAACACCATATATTTT. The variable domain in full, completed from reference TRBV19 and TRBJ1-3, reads DGGITQSPKYLFRKEGQNVTLSCEQNLNHDAMYWYRQDPGQGLRLIYYSQIVNDFQKGDIAEGYSVSREKKESFPLTVTSAQKNPTAFYLCASSMAGHYGNTIYFGEGSWLTVV.

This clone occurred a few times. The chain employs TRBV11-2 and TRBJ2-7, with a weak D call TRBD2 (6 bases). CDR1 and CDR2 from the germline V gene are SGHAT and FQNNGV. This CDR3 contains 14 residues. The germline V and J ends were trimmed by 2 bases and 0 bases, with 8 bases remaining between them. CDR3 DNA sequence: TGTGCCAGCAGCTTACTGCGGGGCTCCTACGAGCAGTACTTC. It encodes CASSLLRGSYEQYF.

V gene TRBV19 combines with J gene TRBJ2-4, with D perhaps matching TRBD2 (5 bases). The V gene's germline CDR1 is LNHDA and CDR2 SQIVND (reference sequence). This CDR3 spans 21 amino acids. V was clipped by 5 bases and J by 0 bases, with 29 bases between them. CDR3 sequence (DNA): TGTGCCAGTAGTGGAAAGCCAGACCCCGCGAGGGCAGCTTTAGCCAAAAACATTCAGTACTTC. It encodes CASSGKPDPARAALAKNIQYF.

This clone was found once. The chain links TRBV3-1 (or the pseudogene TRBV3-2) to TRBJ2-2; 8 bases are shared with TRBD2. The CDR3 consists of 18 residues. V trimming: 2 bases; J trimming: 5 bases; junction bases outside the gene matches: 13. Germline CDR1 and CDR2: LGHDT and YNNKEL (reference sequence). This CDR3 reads CASSQFLVAGKFTGELFF. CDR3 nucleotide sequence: TGTGCCAGCAGCCAATTCTTGGTAGCGGGAAAGTTTACCGGGGAGCTGTTTTTT.

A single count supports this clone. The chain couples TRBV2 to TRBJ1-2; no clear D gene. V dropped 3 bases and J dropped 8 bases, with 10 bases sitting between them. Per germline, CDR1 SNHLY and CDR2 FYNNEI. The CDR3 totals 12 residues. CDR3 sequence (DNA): TGTGCCAGCAGTGATCATATGCAGGGCTACACCTTC. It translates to CASSDHMQGYTF.